A single sample is the source of the 17 T cell receptor beta chains below, sequenced in a study of Ad26.COV2.S vaccination and SARS-CoV-2 variants. Here immunoSEQ multiplex PCR was the method, and the copy in TCRdb shows in-frame clones only, minus some. The sample records 180,000 or so clones, 87% being singletons. This specimen was peripheral blood, taken after recovery from COVID-19. These TCRs come from a human donor who had recovered from COVID-19.

V gene TRBV18 combines with J gene TRBJ1-6; the D gene is possibly TRBD1 (5 bases). Germline CDR1 and CDR2: KGHSH and LQKENI. V lost 2 bases, J lost 10 bases, and 12 bases lay in between. This CDR3 comprises 14 residues. CDR3: CASSPSGGGSPLHF. CDR3 sequence (DNA): TGTGCCAGCTCACCATCCGGGGGGGGGTCACCCCTCCACTTT.

This clone was seen a few times. The chain carries TRBV7-6 and TRBJ2-2; 8 nucleotides agree with TRBD1. Germline CDR1 and CDR2: SGHVS and FNYEAQ. V shed 4 bases, J shed 7 bases, and the junction held 8 bases outside the gene matches. This CDR3 region has 15 residues. CDR3 sequence reads: CASSSTGGSGGELFF. CDR3 DNA sequence: TGTGCCAGCAGCTCCACAGGGGGGAGTGGCGGGGAGCTGTTTTTT. Looking up the rest from reference TRBV7-6 and TRBJ2-2 gives the full variable domain: GAGVSQSPRYKVTKRGQDVALRCDPISGHVSLYWYRQALGQGPEFLTYFNYEAQQDKSGLPNDRFSAERPEGSISTLTIQRTEQRDSAMYRCASSSTGGSGGELFFGEGSRLTVL.

This chain joins TRBV18 and TRBJ2-1, with 9 bases matching TRBD2. Germline V lookup: CDR1 KGHSH, CDR2 LQKENI. CDR3 length: 15 residues. Germline trimming cut 4 bases from V and 7 bases from J; bases unmatched to any gene: 8. In nucleotides, the CDR3 is TGTGCCAGCTCACAACAAGGGACTAGCAGTAATGAGCAGTTCTTC. This encodes CASSQQGTSSNEQFF.

The rearrangement joins TRBV4-1 to TRBJ1-3; D unresolved. This CDR3 has 14 residues. The germline V gene encodes CDR1 MGHRA and CDR2 YSYEKL. V lost 0 bases and J 0 bases, leaving 3 bases between the germline ends. The CDR3 nucleotides are TGCGCCAGCAGCCAAGAGGCCTCTGGAAACACCATATATTTT. Translated: CASSQEASGNTIYF.

V and J are TRBV5-1 and TRBJ1-6; D is unresolved. V was cut by 4 bases and J by 11 bases, with 10 bases left in between. CDR3 length: 12 residues. The germline gives CDR1 SGHRS, CDR2 YFSETQ. The CDR3 coding sequence is TGCGCCAGCAGCCCAGGTGATCCACCCCTCCACTTT. Its translation is CASSPGDPPLHF.

V gene TRBV4-2 combines with J gene TRBJ2-7; D unresolved. This CDR3 contains 14 residues. From germline, CDR1 is LGHNA and CDR2 YNFKEQ. V shed 0 bases and J shed 3 bases, with 9 bases lying between them. In nucleotides, the CDR3 is TGTGCCAGCAGCCAAGATCAGGAAGGCTACGAGCAGTACTTC. Translated, it gives CASSQDQEGYEQYF.

The chain has TRBV5-1 and TRBJ2-7; 11 positions agree with TRBD2. Germline V gene data show CDR1 as SGHRS and CDR2 as YFSETQ. Losses at the gene ends were 4 bases for V and 3 bases for J; bases not matched to a gene: 12. The CDR3 length is 17 residues. CDR3 nucleotides: TGCGCCAGCAGCCCGGGATTCGTCGGGACTAGCGGCTACGAGCAGTACTTC. This sequence encodes CASSPGFVGTSGYEQYF.

The rearrangement joins TRBV9 to TRBJ1-4; 10 bases align to TRBD1. Trimming removed 4 bases from V and 7 bases from J; junction bases left unmatched: 7. The germline gives CDR1 SGDLS, CDR2 YYNGEE. CDR3 length: 15 amino acids. DNA of the CDR3: TGTGCCAGCAGCCCGAGGACAGGGGGGTTTGAAAAACTGTTTTTT. It is translated as CASSPRTGGFEKLFF.

The V gene is TRBV12-3 or TRBV12-4, the J gene TRBJ1-1; D is ambiguous. CDR3 length equals 13 residues. V was clipped by 2 bases and J by 4 bases, with 8 bases between them. Here the CDR3 reads CASSLLDRTEAFF. The CDR3 nucleotides are TGTGCCAGCAGTTTATTGGATCGCACTGAAGCTTTCTTT.

The chain recombines TRBV7-2 with TRBJ2-1; D is perhaps TRBD1 (6 bases). Germline assignment: CDR1 SGHTA and CDR2 FQGNSA. Trimming left V 4 bases short and J 3 bases short, with 10 bases between. The CDR3 runs to 14 residues. CDR3 region: CASSYRQVYNEQFF. As DNA, the CDR3 is TGTGCCAGCAGCTATCGACAGGTCTACAATGAGCAGTTCTTC.

The chain uses TRBV5-1 and TRBJ2-3, with 7 nucleotides matching TRBD2. The germline V gene encodes CDR1 SGHRS and CDR2 YFSETQ. V lost 3 bases and J lost 3; bases outside the gene matches: 7. This CDR3 has 15 amino acids. The CDR3 DNA reads TGCGCCAGCAGCTCAAGAGCGGGAAGAACAGATACGCAGTATTTT. As protein: CASSSRAGRTDTQYF.

This clone is a singleton in its sample. Other DNA sequences in the sample encode the same CDR3. The chain is built from TRBV4-1 and TRBJ2-7; possible D gene TRBD1, 6 bases. In germline, CDR1 is MGHRA, CDR2 YSYEKL. This CDR3 is 14 amino acids long. Trimming removed 0 bases at V and 2 bases at J, with 8 bases between. The CDR3 reads CASSQDRGTYEQYF. The CDR3, as DNA: TGCGCCAGCAGCCAAGATAGGGGGACCTACGAGCAGTACTTC.

The V call is TRBV9, the J call TRBJ1-4, with D hard to call. Germline V gene data show CDR1 as SGDLS and CDR2 as YYNGEE. Between the trimmed V and J ends, which lost 6 bases and 5 bases, there was a span of 17 bases. The CDR3 length is 15 residues. The CDR3 loop is CASTKGPSLNEKLFF. CDR3 coding DNA: TGTGCCAGCACAAAAGGCCCGTCATTGAATGAAAAACTGTTTTTT.

The chain recombines TRBV5-4 with TRBJ1-1; TRBD1 agrees at 7 bases. The CDR3 sequence is 13 residues long. With 2 bases clipped from V and 5 bases from J, the junction kept 3 bases outside the gene matches. Germline V CDR1 and CDR2: SGHNT, YYREEE (reference sequence). CDR3 amino acids: CASSFQGGTEAFF. CDR3 coding DNA: TGTGCCAGCAGCTTTCAGGGGGGGACTGAAGCTTTCTTT.

This chain joins TRBV7-8 and TRBJ2-7, with D possibly matching TRBD2 (5 bases). Germline V gene lookup returns CDR1 SGHVS and CDR2 FQNEAQ. The CDR3 runs to 16 residues. The germline V and J ends were trimmed by 2 bases and 0 bases, with 14 bases remaining between them. The CDR3: CASSLMGADYSYEQYF. The DNA of the CDR3 is TGTGCCAGCAGCTTAATGGGAGCGGATTACTCCTACGAGCAGTACTTC.

The chain links TRBV10-3 to TRBJ2-3; 7 bases are shared with TRBD1. V lost 2 bases to trimming and J lost 2 bases; unmatched junction nucleotides: 7. The length of the CDR3 is 16 residues. Per the germline V gene, CDR1 is ENHRY and CDR2 is SYGVKD. The CDR3 protein is CAISEGGQSYTDTQYF. The CDR3 nucleotides are TGTGCCATCAGTGAGGGGGGACAGAGCTACACAGATACGCAGTATTTT.

This chain links TRBV15 with TRBJ1-1; no clear D. CDR1 and CDR2 from the germline V gene are LNHNV and YYDKDF (reference sequence). The CDR3 runs 14 residues. Trimming left V 0 bases short and J 5 bases short, with 10 bases between. CDR3 bases: TGTGCCACCAGCAGAGATAAAAAGGGAACTGAAGCTTTCTTT. Its translation: CATSRDKKGTEAFF.